This TCR beta chain was found in a study of spatial heterogeneity in lung cancer. For the study at large: The mean occurrence of each unique TCR and UMI combination in raw reads exceeded eight. Study-level findings and limits: There were more appearances of ubiquitous expanded tumor TCRs in blood at resection than at follow-up.

Unique molecular identifiers tagged every individual TCR cDNA molecule. Via MiXCR, TCRdb re-called the 5' RACE reads, giving one row per CDR3 protein. The data hold around 45,000 distinct CDR3 sequences, with 10% to 15% observed a single time. CDR1 and CDR2 from the germline V gene are SGDLS and YYNGEE. Deletions cut 5 bases from V and 5 bases from J, with 10 bases between. CDR3 size: 13 residues. With respect to this clonotype: Its antigen is undetermined.

Indicated time point: sample taken at primary tumor resection. Frozen PBMC, nontumor lung or tumor provided whole RNA, which was sequenced unsorted. Samples came from roughly 72 TRACERx patients with untreated early-stage lung cancer. J is TRBJ1-4 and V is TRBV9; no firm D call. The origin of this receptor is a female donor with early-stage non-small cell lung cancer. The sample here was PBMCs, taken at surgery. This CDR3 is CASSDAGNEKLFF. Written as DNA, the CDR3 is TGTGCCAGCAGTGACGCGGGAAATGAAAAACTGTTTTTT.